This entry concerns a single T cell receptor beta chain. The sample originates from a study of blood T cell repertoires in COVID-19. Study at large: Donors in the United States, Italy and Spain gave samples during acute or convalescent COVID-19. T cells, B-cell-depleted T cells, or PBMCs provided the cDNA or gDNA that served as material.

In the source study's methods: Reference gene primer amplification in the assay estimated nucleated cell counts. Using immunoSEQ multiplex PCR, the repertoire was profiled, and TCRdb retains in-frame clones only, with some absent. V, J and clone size derive from that table, while D and trimming were established from the DNA sequence. The sample comprises 280,000 or so clones, 88% of which are singletons, and just under 7% rests with the top ten. This TCR derives from a woman between 25 and 40 years old who had recovered from COVID-19. Sequencing used peripheral blood.

CDR3 in DNA: TGTGCCAGCTCCGACGGGGGACCTGACTCTGGAAACACCATATATTTT. Its translation is CASSDGGPDSGNTIYF. The V call is TRBV18, the J call TRBJ1-3; D possibly corresponds to TRBD1 (5 bases). The CDR3 covers 16 residues. The germline gives CDR1 KGHSH, CDR2 LQKENI. V was clipped by 6 bases and J by 0 bases, with 15 bases between them.